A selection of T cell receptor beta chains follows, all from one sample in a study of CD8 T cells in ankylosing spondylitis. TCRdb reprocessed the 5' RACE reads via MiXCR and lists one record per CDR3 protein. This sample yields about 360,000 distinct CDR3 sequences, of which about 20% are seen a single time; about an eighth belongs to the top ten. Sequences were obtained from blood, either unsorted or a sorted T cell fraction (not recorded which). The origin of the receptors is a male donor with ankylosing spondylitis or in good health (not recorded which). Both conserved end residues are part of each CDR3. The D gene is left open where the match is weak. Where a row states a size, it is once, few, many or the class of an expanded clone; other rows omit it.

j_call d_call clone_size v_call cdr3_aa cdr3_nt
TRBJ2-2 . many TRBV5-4 CASSLGGSNTGELFF TGTGCCAGCAGCTTGGGGGGTTCGAACACCGGGGAGCTGTTTTTT
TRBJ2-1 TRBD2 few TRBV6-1 CARTDIAGGALNEQFF TGTGCCAGGACTGACATAGCGGGGGGTGCCTTAAATGAGCAGTTCTTC
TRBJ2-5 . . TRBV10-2 CASTQYQETQYF TGCGCCAGCACTCAGTACCAAGAGACCCAGTACTTC
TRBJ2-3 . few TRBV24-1 CATSEGDWGNTDTQYF TGTGCCACCAGTGAGGGGGACTGGGGGAACACAGATACGCAGTATTTT
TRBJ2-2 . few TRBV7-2 CASSLVFGGDTGELFF TGTGCCAGCAGCTTAGTTTTCGGGGGCGACACCGGGGAGCTGTTTTTT
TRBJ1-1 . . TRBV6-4 CASSDPEGLNTEAFF TGTGCCAGCAGTGACCCAGAAGGGTTGAACACTGAAGCTTTCTTT
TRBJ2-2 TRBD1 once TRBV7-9 CASSNPGQGDTGELFF TGTGCCAGCAGCAATCCGGGACAGGGGGACACCGGGGAGCTGTTTTTT
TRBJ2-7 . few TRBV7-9 CASNRDSYEQYF TGTGCCAGCAACAGAGATTCCTACGAGCAGTACTTC
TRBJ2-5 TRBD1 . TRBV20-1 CSARDPRWGQGAWETQYF TGCAGTGCTAGAGATCCTAGGTGGGGGCAGGGGGCGTGGGAGACCCAGTACTTC
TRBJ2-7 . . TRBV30 CAWSAGHEQYF TGTGCCTGGAGTGCAGGGCACGAGCAGTACTTC
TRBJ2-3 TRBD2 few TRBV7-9 CASSSKTSGGADTQYF TGTGCCAGCAGCTCAAAGACTAGCGGGGGAGCGGATACGCAGTATTTT
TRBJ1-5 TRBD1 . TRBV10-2 CASSESPRGLQPQHF TGCGCCAGCAGTGAGTCGCCCAGGGGGCTTCAGCCCCAGCATTTT
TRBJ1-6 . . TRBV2 CASSYRDANNSPLHF TGTGCCAGCAGTTACCGGGACGCTAACAATTCACCCCTCCACTTT
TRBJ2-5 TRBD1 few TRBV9 CASSAAGTGMETQYF TGTGCCAGCAGCGCCGCCGGGACAGGGATGGAGACCCAGTACTTC
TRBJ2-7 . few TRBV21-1 CASNRTGPRVGYEQYF TGTGCCAGCAACCGGACGGGACCCCGAGTGGGGTACGAGCAGTACTTC
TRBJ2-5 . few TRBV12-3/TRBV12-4 CASSAHHGAGETQYF TGTGCCAGCAGTGCCCACCACGGGGCGGGAGAGACCCAGTACTTC